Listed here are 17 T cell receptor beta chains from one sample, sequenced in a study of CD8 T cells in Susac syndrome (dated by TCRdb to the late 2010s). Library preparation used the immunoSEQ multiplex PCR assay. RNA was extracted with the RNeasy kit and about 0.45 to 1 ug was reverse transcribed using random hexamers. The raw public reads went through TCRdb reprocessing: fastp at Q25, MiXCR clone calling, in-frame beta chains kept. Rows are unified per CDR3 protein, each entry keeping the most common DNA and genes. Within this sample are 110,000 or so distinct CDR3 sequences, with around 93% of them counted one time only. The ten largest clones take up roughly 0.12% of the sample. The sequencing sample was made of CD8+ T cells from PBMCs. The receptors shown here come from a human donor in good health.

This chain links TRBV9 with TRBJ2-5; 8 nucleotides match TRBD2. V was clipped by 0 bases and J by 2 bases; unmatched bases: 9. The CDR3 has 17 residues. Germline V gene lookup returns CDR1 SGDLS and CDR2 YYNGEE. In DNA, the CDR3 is TGTGCCAGCAGCGTAGCTTTTATCGGGGGGGAACAAGAGACCCAGTACTTC. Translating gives CASSVAFIGGEQETQYF.

The CDR3 sequence: CSVDLRTVANYGYTF. The CDR3 DNA follows: TGCAGCGTTGATTTAAGGACCGTAGCTAACTATGGCTACACCTTC. The V gene is TRBV29-1, the J gene TRBJ1-2; D call uncertain. Germline CDR1 and CDR2: SQVTM and ANQGSEA. CDR3 length: 15 amino acids. Trimming stripped 3 bases from V and 0 bases from J, with 14 bases between.

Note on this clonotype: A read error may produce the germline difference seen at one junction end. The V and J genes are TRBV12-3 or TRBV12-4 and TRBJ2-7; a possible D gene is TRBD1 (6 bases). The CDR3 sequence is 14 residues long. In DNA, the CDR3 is TGTGCCAGCAGCCACGACAGGTACTCCAACGAGCAGTACTTC. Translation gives CASSHDRYSNEQYF.

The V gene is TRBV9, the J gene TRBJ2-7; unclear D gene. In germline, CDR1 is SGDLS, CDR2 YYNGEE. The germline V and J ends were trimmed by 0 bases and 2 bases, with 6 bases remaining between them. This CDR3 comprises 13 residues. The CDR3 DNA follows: TGTGCCAGCAGCGTAGACGCAACCTACGAGCAGTACTTC. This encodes CASSVDATYEQYF. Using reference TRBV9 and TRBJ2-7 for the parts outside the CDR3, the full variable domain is DSGVTQTPKHLITATGQRVTLRCSPRSGDLSVYWYQQSLDQGLQFLIQYYNGEERAKGNILERFSAQQFPDLHSELNLSSLELGDSALYFCASSVDATYEQYFGPGTRLTVT.

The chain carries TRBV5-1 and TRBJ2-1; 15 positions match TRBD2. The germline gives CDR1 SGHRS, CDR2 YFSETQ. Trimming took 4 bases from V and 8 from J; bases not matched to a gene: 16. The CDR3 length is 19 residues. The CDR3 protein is CASSPQVWRTSGRGDEQFF. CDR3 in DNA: TGCGCCAGCAGCCCTCAAGTTTGGCGGACTAGCGGGAGGGGGGATGAGCAGTTCTTC.

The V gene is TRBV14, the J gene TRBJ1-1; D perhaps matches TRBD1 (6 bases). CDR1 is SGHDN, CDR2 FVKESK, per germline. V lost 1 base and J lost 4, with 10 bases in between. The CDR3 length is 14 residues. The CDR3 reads CASSQGFRGTEAFF. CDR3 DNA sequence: TGTGCCAGCAGCCAAGGCTTCAGGGGCACTGAAGCTTTCTTT.

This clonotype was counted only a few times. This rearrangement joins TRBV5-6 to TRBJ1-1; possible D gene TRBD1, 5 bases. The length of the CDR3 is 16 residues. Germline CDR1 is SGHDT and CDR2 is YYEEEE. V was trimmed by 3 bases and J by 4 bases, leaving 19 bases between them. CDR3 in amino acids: CASSSEVSGWGTEAFF. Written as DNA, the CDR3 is TGTGCCAGCAGCTCTGAGGTTTCAGGGTGGGGCACTGAAGCTTTCTTT.

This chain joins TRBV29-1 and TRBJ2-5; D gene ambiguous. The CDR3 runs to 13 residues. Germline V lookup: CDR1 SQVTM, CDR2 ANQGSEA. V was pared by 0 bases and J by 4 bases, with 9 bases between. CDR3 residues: CSVEDPYGETQYF. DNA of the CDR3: TGCAGCGTTGAAGATCCCTATGGAGAGACCCAGTACTTC. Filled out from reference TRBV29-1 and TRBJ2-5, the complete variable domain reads SAVISQKPSRDICQRGTSLTIQCQVDSQVTMMFWYRQQPGQSLTLIATANQGSEATYESGFVIDKFPISRPNLTFSTLTVSNMSPEDSSIYLCSVEDPYGETQYFGPGTRLLVL.

Written as DNA, the CDR3 is TGTGCCAGCAGACGGGACTCCATCGGCGACGAGCAGTACTTC. It yields the protein CASRRDSIGDEQYF. This chain uses TRBV6-6 with TRBJ2-7; a possible D gene is TRBD2 (6 bases). Trimming took off 6 bases at V and 5 bases at J, with 17 bases between the two ends. Germline V gene sequence: CDR1 MNHNY, CDR2 SVGAGI (reference sequence). This CDR3 spans 14 amino acids.

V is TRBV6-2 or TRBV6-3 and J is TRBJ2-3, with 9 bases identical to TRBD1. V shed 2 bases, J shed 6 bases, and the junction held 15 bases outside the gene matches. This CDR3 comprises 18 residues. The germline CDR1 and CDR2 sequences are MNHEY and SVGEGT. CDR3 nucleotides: TGTGCCAGCAGTTACCCTAGGGTAGGACAGGGGCCATGGGATACGCAGTATTTT. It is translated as CASSYPRVGQGPWDTQYF.

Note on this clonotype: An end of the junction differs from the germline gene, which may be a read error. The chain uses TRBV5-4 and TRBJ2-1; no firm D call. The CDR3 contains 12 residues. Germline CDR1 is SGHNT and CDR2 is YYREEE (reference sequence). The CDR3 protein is CASSLALSPLLF. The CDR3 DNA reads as TGTGCCAGCAGCTTGGCCTTATCACCTCTACTCTTC.

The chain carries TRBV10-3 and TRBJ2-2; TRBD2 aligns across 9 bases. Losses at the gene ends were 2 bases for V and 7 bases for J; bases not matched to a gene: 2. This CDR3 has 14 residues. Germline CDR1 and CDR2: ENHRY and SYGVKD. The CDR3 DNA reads TGTGCCATCAGTGAGGGTAGCGGGAGCGGGGAGCTGTTTTTT. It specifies CAISEGSGSGELFF.

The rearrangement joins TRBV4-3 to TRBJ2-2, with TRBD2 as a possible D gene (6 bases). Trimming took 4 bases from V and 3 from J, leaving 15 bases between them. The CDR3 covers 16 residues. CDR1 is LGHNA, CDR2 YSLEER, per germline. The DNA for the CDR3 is TGCGCCAGCAGCCCCCCGGAGGGCAGGTACACCGGGGAGCTGTTTTTT. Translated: CASSPPEGRYTGELFF.

The CDR3: CASTLDGVSGANVLTF. CDR3 coding DNA: TGTGCCAGCACCTTAGACGGAGTCTCTGGGGCCAACGTCCTGACTTTC. This rearrangement joins TRBV6-2 or TRBV6-3 to TRBJ2-6, with D unclear. Trimming cost V 7 bases and J 0 bases, with 13 bases left between them. The CDR3 consists of 16 residues. Germline values: CDR1 MNHEY, CDR2 SVGEGT.

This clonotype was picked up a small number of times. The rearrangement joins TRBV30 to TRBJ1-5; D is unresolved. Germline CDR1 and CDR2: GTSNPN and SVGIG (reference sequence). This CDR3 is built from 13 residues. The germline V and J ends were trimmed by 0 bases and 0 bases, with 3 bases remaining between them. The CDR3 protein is CAWSVGSNQPQHF. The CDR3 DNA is TGTGCCTGGAGTGTTGGTAGCAATCAGCCCCAGCATTTT.

CDR3 residues: CASSHRGPGTQYF. The CDR3 DNA reads TGTGCCAGCAGCCACAGAGGTCCGGGTACGCAGTATTTT. The chain couples TRBV14 to TRBJ2-3; D is uncertain. Germline V gene data show CDR1 as SGHDN and CDR2 as FVKESK. V was pared by 3 bases and J by 8 bases, with 12 bases between. The CDR3 spans 13 residues. The full variable domain, completed using reference TRBV14 and TRBJ2-3, is EAGVTQFPSHSVIEKGQTVTLRCDPISGHDNLYWYRRVMGKEIKFLLHFVKESKQDESGMPNNRFLAERTGGTYSTLKVQPAELEDSGVYFCASSHRGPGTQYFGPGTRLTVL.

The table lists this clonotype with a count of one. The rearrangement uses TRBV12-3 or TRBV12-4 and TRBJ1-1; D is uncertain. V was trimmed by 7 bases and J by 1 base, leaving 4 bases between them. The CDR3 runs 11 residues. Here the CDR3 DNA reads TGTGCCAGCAAGCAGAACACTGAAGCTTTCTTT. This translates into CASKQNTEAFF.